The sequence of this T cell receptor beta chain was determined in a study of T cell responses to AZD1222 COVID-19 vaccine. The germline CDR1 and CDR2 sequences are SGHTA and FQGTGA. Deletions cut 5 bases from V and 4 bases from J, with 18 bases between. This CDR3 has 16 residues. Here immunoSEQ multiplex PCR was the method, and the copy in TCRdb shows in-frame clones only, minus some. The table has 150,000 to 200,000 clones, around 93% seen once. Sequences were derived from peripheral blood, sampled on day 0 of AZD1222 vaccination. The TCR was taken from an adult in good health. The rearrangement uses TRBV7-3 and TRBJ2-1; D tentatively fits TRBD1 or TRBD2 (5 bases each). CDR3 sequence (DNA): TGTGCCAGCAGCACAGGCGGACCGGGGTTTTACAATGAGCAGTTCTTC. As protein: CASSTGGPGFYNEQFF.